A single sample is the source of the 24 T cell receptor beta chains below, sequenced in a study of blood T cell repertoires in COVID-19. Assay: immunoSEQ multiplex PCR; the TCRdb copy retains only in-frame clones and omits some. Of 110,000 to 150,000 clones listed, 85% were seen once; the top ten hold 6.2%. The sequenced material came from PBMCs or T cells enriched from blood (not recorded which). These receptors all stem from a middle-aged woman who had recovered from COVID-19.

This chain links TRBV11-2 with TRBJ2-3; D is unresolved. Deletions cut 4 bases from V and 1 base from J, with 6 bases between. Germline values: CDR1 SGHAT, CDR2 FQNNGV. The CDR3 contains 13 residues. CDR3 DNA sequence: TGTGCCAGCAGCTCCCGGGGCACAGATACGCAGTATTTT. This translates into CASSSRGTDTQYF.

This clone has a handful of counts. CDR3 DNA sequence: TGCGCCAGCAGTCATATGAGGGACAGGGTGGAACAGCCCCAGCATTTT. As protein: CASSHMRDRVEQPQHF. The genes are TRBV23-1 and TRBJ1-5; TRBD1 aligns across 9 bases. TRBV23-1 is an ORF; its function is uncertain. There are 16 residues in the CDR3. V dropped 3 bases and J dropped 7; count of bases not matched to a gene: 10.

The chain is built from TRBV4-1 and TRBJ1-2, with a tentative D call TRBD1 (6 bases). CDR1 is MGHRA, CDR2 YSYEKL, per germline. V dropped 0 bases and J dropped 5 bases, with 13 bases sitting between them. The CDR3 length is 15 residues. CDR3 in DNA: TGCGCCAGCAGCCAAGAAACAGGGATTCGGTATGGCTACACCTTC. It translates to CASSQETGIRYGYTF.

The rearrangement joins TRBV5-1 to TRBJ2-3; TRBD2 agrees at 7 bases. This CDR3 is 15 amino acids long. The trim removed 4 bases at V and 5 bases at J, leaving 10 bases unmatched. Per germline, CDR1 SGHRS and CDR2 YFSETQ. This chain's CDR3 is CASSPSSGTGDTQYF. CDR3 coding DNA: TGCGCCAGCAGCCCTTCTAGCGGTACCGGAGATACGCAGTATTTT.

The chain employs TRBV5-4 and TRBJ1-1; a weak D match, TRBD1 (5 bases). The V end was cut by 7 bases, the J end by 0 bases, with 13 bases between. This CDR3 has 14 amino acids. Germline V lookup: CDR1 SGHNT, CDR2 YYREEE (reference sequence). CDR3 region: CASFKTAMNTEAFF. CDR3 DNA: TGTGCCAGCTTCAAGACAGCCATGAACACTGAAGCTTTCTTT.

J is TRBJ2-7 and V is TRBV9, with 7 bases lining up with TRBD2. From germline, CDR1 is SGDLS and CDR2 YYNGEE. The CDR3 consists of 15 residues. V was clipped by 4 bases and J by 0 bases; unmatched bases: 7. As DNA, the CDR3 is TGTGCCAGCAGCCCTCAAGCGGGGCTCTCCTACGAGCAGTACTTC. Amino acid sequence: CASSPQAGLSYEQYF.

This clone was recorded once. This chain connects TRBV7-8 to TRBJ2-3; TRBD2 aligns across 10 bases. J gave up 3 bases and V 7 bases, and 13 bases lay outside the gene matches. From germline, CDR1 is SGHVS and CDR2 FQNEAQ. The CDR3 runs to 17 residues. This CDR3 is CASTWTSGLQGTDTQYF. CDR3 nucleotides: TGTGCCAGCACTTGGACTAGCGGACTTCAGGGGACAGATACGCAGTATTTT.

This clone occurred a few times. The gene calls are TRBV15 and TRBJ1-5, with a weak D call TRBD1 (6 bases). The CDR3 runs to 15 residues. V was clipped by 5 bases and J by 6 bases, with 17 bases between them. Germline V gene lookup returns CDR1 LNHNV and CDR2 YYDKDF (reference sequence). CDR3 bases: TGTGCCACCAGCCCCTCGGGGGGCCCGGCTCAGCCCCAGCATTTT. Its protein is CATSPSGGPAQPQHF.

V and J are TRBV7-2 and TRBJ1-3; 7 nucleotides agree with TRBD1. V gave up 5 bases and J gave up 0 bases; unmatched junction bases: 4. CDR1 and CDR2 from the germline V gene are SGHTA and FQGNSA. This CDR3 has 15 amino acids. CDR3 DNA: TGTGCCAGCAGCCAGTGGGACAGCTCTGGAAACACCATATATTTT. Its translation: CASSQWDSSGNTIYF.

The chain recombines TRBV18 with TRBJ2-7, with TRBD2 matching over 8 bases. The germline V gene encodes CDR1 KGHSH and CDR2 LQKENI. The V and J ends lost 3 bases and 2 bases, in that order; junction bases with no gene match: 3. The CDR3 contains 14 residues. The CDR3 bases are TGTGCCAGCTCACCCCCGGGACTAGCCTACGAGCAGTACTTC. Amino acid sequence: CASSPPGLAYEQYF.

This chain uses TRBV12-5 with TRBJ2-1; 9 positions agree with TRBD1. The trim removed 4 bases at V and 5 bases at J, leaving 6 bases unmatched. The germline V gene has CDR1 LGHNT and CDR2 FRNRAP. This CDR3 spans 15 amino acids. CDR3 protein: CASGSRDRVNNEQFF. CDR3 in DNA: TGTGCTAGTGGTTCCCGGGACAGGGTAAACAATGAGCAGTTCTTC.

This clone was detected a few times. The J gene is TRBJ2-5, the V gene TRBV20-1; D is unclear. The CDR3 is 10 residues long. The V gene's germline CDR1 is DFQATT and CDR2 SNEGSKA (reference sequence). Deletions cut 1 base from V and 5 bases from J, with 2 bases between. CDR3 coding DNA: TGCAGTGCTAGAGCTGAGACCCAGTACTTC. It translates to CSARAETQYF.

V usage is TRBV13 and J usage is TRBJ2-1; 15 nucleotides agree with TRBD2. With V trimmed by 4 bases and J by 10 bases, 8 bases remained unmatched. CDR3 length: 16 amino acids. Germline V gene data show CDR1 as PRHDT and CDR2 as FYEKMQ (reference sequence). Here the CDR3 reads CASSSTGTSGRNEQFF. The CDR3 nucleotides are TGTGCCAGCAGCTCCACCGGGACTAGCGGGAGGAACGAGCAGTTCTTC.

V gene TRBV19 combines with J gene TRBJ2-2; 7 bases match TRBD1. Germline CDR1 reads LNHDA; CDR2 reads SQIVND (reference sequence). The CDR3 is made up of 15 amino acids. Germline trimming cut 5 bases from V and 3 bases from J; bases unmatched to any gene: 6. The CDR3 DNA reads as TGTGCCAGTAGTCCGACAGGGCCCCACACCGGGGAGCTGTTTTTT. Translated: CASSPTGPHTGELFF.

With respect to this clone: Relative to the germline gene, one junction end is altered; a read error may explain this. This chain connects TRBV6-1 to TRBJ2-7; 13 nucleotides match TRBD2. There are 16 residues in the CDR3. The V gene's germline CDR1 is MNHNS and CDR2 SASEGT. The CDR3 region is CASREGLAGARNEQYF. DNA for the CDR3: TGTGCCAGCAGGGAAGGACTAGCGGGAGCTAGGAACGAGCAGTACTTC.

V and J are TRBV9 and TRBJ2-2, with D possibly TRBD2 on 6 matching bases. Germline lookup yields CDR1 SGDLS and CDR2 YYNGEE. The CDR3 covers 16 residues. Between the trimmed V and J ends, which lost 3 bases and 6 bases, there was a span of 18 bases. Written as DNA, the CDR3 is TGTGCCAGCAGCGCGGGATTGACTAGTCGCCCCGGGGAGCTGTTTTTT. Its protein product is CASSAGLTSRPGELFF.

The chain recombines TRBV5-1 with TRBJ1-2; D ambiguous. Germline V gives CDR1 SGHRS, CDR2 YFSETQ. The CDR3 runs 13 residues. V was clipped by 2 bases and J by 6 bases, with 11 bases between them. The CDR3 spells CASSLPSEDGYTF. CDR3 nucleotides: TGCGCCAGCAGCTTACCCTCAGAAGATGGCTACACCTTC. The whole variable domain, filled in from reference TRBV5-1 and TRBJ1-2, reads KAGVTQTPRYLIKTRGQQVTLSCSPISGHRSVSWYQQTPGQGLQFLFEYFSETQRNKGNFPGRFSGRQFSNSRSEMNVSTLELGDSALYLCASSLPSEDGYTFGSGTRLTVV.

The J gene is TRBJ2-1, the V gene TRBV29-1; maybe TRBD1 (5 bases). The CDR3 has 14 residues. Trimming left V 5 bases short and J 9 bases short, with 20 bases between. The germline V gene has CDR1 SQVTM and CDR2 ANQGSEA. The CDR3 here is CSVSLQTGISEQFF. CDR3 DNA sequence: TGCAGCGTTTCCTTACAAACAGGTATCAGTGAGCAGTTCTTC.

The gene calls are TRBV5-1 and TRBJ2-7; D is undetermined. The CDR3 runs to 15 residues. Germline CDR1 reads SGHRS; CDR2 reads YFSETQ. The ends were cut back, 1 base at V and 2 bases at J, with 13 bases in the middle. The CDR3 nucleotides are TGCGCCAGCAGCTTGAGAACCGGGTCTACCTACGAGCAGTACTTC. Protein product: CASSLRTGSTYEQYF.

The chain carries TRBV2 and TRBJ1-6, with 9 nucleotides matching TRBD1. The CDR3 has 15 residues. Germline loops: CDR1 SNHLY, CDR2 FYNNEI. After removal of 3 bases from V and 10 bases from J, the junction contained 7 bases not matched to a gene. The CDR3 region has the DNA TGTGCCAGCAGTGAGTTACGGACAGGGGCATCACCCCTCCACTTT. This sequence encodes CASSELRTGASPLHF.

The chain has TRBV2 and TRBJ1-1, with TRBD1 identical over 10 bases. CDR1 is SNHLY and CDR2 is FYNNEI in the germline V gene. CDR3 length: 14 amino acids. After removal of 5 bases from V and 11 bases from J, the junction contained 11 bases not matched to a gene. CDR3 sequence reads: CASSPTRDRGGAFF. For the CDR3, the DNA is TGTGCCAGCAGTCCTACCCGGGACAGGGGAGGTGCTTTCTTT.

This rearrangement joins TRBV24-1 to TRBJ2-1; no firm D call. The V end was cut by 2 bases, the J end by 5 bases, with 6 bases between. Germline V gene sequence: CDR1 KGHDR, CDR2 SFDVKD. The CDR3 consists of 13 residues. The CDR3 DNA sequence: TGTGCCACCAGTGATTCAGTCCACAATGAGCAGTTCTTC. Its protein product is CATSDSVHNEQFF.

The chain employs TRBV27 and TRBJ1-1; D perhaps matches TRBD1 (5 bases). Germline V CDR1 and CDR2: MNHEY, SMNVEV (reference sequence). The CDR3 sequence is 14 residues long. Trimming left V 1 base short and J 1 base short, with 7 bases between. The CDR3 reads CASSLWGGNTEAFF. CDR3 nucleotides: TGTGCCAGCAGTTTATGGGGGGGGAACACTGAAGCTTTCTTT.

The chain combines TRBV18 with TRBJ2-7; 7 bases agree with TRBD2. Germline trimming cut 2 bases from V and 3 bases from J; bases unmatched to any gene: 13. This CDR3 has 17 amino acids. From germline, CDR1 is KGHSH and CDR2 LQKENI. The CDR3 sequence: CASSPYWIPGLNYEQYF. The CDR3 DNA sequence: TGTGCCAGCTCACCATACTGGATCCCGGGACTAAACTACGAGCAGTACTTC. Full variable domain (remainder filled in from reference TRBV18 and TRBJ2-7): NAGVMQNPRHLVRRRGQEARLRCSPMKGHSHVYWYRQLPEEGLKFMVYLQKENIIDESGMPKERFSAEFPKEGPSILRIQQVVRGDSAAYFCASSPYWIPGLNYEQYFGPGTRLTVT.